This paragraph reports one T cell receptor (beta chain). Antigen: not known. The sample comes from a study of cytomegalovirus exposure and HLA in healthy donors. Study results and caveats: According to the study, 150 to 200 TCR beta chains were cytomegalovirus-associated.

It was with 60 Vbeta and 13 Jbeta primers that the PCR ran. The data were produced by immunoSEQ multiplex PCR, yet TCRdb's version contains in-frame clones alone and is incomplete. The table shows under 200,000 clones, with approximately 79% occurring only once. The CDR3 length is 16 residues. Germline CDR1 and CDR2: LGHNA and YNFKEQ. Trimming left V 0 bases short and J 1 base short, with 12 bases between. Sequenced: PBMCs. V and J are TRBV4-2 and TRBJ1-2, with D tentatively TRBD1 (6 bases). This receptor was taken from a man aged 55 to 70 in good health and CMV-seronegative. This CDR3 is CASSQDPAGDNYGYTF. The DNA of the CDR3 is TGTGCCAGCAGCCAAGATCCGGCAGGGGATAACTATGGCTACACCTTC.